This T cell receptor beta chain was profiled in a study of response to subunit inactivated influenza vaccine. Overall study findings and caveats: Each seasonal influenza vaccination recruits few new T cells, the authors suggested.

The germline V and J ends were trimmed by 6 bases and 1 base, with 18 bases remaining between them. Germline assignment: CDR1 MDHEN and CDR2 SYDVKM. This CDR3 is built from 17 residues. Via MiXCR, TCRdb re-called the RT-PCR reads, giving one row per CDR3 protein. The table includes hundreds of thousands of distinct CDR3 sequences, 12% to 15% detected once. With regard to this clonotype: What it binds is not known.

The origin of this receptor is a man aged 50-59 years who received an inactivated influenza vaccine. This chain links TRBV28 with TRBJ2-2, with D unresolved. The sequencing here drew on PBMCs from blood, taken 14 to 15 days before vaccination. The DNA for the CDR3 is TGTGCCAGCAGCTCATTTAGGTCTTCAGGGAACACCGGGGAGCTGTTTTTT. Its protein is CASSSFRSSGNTGELFF.